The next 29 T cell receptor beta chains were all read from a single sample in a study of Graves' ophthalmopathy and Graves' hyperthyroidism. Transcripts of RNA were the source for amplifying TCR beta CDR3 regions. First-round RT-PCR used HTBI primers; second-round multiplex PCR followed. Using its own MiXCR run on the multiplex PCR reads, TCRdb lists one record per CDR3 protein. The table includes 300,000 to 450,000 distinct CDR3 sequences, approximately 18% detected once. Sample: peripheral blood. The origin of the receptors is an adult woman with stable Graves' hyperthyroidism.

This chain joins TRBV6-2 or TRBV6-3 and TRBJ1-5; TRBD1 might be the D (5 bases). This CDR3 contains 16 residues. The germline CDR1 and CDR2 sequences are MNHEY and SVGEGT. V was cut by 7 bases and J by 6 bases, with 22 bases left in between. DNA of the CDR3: TGTGCCAGCACCAAGAGGTTCAGGGCTCGAGGTCAGCCCCAGCATTTT. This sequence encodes CASTKRFRARGQPQHF.

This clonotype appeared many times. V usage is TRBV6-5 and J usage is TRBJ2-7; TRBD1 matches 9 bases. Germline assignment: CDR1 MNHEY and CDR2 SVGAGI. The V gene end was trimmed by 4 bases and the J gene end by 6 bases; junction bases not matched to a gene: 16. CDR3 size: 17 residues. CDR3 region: CASSSDRGAVLAGEQYF. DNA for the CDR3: TGTGCCAGCAGTTCGGACAGGGGAGCGGTTCTAGCCGGCGAGCAGTACTTC.

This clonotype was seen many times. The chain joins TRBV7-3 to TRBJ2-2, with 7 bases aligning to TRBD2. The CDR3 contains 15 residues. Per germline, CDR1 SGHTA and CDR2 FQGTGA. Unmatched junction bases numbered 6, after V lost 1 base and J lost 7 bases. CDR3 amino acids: CASSLMAGAIGELFF. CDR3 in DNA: TGTGCCAGCAGCTTAATGGCGGGAGCCATCGGGGAGCTGTTTTTT.

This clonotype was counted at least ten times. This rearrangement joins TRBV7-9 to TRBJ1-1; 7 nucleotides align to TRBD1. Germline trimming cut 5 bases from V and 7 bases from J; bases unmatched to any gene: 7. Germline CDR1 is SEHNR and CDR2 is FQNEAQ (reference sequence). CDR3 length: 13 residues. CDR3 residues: CASSGTGVGEAFF. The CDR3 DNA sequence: TGTGCCAGCAGCGGTACAGGGGTCGGTGAAGCTTTCTTT. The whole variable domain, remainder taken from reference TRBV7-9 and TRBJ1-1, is DTGVSQNPRHKITKRGQNVTFRCDPISEHNRLYWYRQTLGQGPEFLTYFQNEAQLEKSRLLSDRFSAERPKGSFSTLEIQRTEQGDSAMYLCASSGTGVGEAFFGQGTRLTVV.

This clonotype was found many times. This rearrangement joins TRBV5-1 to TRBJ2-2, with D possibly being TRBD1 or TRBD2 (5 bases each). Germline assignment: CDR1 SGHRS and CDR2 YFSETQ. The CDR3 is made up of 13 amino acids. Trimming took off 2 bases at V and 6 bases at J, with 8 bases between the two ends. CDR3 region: CASSFEGSGELFF. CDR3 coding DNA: TGCGCCAGCAGCTTCGAGGGGTCCGGGGAGCTGTTTTTT.

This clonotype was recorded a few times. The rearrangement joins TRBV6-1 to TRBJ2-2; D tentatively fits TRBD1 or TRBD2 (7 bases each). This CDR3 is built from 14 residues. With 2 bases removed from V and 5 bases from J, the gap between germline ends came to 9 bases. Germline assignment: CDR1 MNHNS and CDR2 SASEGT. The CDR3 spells CASSEQGGTGELFF. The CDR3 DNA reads TGTGCCAGCAGTGAACAGGGGGGGACCGGGGAGCTGTTTTTT.

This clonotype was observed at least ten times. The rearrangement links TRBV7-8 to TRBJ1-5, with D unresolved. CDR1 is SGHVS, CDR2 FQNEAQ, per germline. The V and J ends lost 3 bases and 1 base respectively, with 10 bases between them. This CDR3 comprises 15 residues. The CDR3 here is CASSFRGHSNQPQHF. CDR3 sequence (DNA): TGTGCCAGCAGCTTCCGAGGGCACAGCAATCAGCCCCAGCATTTT.

CDR3 residues: CSASNGITKNIQYF. CDR3 DNA: TGCAGTGCTAGTAACGGGATAACCAAAAACATTCAGTACTTC. The chain is built from TRBV20-1 and TRBJ2-4, with D maybe TRBD2 (5 bases). The germline V gene encodes CDR1 DFQATT and CDR2 SNEGSKA (reference sequence). The CDR3 loop spans 14 amino acids. Trimming removed 3 bases at V and 2 bases at J, with 11 bases between.

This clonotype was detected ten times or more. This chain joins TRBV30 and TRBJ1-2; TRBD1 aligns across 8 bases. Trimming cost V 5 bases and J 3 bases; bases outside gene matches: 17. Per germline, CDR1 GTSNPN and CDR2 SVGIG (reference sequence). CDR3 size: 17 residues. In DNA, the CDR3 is TGTGCCTGGTTACCACCGAGAACCGGGACAGGCGACTATGGCTACACCTTC. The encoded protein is CAWLPPRTGTGDYGYTF.

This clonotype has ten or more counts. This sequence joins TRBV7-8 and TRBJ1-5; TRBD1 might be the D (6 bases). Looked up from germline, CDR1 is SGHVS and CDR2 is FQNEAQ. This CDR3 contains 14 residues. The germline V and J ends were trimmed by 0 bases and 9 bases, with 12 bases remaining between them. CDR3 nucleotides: TGTGCCAGCAGCTTAGCGGCAGGGGTTCCGCCCCAGCATTTT. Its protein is CASSLAAGVPPQHF.

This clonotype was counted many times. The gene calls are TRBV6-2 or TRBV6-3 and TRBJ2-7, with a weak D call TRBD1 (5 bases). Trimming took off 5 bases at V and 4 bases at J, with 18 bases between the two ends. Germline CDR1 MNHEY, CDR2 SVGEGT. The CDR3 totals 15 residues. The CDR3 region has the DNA TGTGCCAGCAGTCGCTTGGGGCTGGTGGGTTACGAGCAGTACTTC. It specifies CASSRLGLVGYEQYF.

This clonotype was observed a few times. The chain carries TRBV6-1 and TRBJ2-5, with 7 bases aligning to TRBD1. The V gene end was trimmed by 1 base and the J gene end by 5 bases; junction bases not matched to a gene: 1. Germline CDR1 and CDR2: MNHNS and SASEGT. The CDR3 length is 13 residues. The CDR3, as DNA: TGTGCCAGCAGTGAAGAAGGGGGCGAGACCCAGTACTTC. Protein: CASSEEGGETQYF.

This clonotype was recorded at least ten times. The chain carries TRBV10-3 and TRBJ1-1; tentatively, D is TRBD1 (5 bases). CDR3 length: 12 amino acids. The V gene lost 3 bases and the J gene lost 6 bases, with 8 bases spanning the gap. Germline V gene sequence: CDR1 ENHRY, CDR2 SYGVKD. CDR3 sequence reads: CAISETGAEAFF. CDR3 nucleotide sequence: TGTGCCATCAGTGAAACGGGGGCTGAAGCTTTCTTT.

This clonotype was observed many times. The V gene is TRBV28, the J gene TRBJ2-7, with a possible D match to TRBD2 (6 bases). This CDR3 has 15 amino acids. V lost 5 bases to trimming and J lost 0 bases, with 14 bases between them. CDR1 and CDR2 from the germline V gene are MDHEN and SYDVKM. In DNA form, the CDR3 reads TGTGCCAGCAGTCCGGGACTGTCCTACTCCTACGAGCAGTACTTC. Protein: CASSPGLSYSYEQYF.

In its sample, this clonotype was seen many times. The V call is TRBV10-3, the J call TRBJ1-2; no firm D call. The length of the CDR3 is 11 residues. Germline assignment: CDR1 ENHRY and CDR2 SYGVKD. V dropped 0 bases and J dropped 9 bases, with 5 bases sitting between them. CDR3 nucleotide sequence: TGTGCCATCAGTGAGTCAGGGCGCTACACCTTC. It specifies CAISESGRYTF.

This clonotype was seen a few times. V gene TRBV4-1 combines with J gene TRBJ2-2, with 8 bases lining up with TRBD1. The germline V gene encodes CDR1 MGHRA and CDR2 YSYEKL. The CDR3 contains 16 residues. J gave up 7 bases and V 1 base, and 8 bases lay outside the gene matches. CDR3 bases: TGCGCCAGCAGCCAAGTCCCCCAGGGGGCGGGCGGGGAGCTGTTTTTT. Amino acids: CASSQVPQGAGGELFF.

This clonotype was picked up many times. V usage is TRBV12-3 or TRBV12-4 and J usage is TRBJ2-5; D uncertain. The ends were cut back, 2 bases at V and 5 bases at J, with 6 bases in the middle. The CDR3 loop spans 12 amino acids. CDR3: CASSLSLETQYF. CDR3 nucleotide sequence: TGTGCCAGCAGTTTATCTTTGGAGACCCAGTACTTC.

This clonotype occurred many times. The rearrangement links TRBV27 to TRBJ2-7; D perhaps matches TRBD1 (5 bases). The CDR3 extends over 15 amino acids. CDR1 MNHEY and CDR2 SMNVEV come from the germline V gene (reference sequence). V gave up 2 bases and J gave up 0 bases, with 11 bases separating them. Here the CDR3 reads CASSLAGFLSYEQYF. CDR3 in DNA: TGTGCCAGCAGTTTAGCAGGGTTCCTCTCCTACGAGCAGTACTTC.

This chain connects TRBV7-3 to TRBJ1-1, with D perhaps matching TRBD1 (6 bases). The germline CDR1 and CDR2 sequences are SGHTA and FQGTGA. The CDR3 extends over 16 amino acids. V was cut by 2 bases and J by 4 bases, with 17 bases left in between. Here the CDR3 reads CASSLGRGKGSTEAFF. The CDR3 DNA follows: TGTGCCAGCAGCTTAGGGAGGGGGAAAGGTAGCACTGAAGCTTTCTTT.

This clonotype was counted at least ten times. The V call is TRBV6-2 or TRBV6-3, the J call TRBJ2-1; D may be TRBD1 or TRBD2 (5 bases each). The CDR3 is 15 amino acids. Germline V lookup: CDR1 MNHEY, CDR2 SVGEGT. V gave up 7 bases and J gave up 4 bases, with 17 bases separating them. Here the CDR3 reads CASTPGDLEYNEQFF. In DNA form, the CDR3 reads TGTGCCAGCACCCCCGGGGACCTGGAATACAATGAGCAGTTCTTC.

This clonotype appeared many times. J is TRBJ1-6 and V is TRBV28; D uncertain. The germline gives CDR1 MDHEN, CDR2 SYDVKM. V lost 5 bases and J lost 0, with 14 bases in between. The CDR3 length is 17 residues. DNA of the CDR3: TGTGCCAGCAGTCTTCGGCGTGGAAACTCCTATAATTCACCCCTCCACTTT. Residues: CASSLRRGNSYNSPLHF.

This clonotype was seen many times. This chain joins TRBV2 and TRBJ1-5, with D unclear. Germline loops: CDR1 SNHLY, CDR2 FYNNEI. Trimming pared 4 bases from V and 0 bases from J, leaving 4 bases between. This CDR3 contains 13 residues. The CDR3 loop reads CASSVHSNQPQHF. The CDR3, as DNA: TGTGCCAGCAGTGTACATAGCAATCAGCCCCAGCATTTT.

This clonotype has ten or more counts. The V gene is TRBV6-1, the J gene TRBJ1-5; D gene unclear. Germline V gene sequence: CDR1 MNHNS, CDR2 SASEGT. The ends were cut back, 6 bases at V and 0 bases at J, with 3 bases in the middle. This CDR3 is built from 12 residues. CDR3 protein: CASRSSNQPQHF. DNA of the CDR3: TGTGCCAGCAGGAGTAGCAATCAGCCCCAGCATTTT.

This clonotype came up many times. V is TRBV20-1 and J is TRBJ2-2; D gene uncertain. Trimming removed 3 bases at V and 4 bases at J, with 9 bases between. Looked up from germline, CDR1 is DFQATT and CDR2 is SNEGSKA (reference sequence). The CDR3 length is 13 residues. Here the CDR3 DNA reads TGCAGTGCTAGGTTCTCGAGCACCGGGGAGCTGTTTTTT. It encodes CSARFSSTGELFF.

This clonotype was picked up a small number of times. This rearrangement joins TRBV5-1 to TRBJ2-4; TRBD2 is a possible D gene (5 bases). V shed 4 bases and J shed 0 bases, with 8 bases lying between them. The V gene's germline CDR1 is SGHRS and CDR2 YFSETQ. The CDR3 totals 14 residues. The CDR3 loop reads CASSAEVAKNIQYF. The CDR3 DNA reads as TGCGCCAGCAGCGCGGAGGTAGCCAAAAACATTCAGTACTTC.

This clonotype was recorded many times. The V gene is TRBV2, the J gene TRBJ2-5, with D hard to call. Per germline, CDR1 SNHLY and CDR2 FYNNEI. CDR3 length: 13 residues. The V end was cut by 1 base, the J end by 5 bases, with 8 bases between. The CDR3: CASSEGLVETQYF. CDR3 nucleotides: TGTGCCAGCAGTGAAGGGCTGGTGGAGACCCAGTACTTC.

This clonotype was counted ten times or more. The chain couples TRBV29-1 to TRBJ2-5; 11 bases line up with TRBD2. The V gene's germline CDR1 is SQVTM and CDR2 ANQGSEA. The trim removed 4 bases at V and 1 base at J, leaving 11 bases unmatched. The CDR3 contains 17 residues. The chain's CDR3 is CSVASPLAGGLQETQYF. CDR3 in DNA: TGCAGCGTTGCCTCTCCGCTAGCGGGAGGCCTCCAAGAGACCCAGTACTTC.

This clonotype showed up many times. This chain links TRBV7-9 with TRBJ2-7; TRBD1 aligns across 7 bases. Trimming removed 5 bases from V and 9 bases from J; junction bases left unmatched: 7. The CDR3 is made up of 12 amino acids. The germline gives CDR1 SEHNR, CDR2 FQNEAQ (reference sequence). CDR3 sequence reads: CASSQQGLGQYF. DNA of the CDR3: TGTGCCAGCAGCCAACAGGGGCTTGGGCAGTACTTC.

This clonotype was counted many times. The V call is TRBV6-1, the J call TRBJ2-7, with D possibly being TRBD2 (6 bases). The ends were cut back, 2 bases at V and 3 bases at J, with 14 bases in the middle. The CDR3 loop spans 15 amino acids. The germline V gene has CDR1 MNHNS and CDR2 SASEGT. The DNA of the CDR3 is TGTGCCAGCAGTGAACGGGGAGGCAAAGGCTACGAGCAGTACTTC. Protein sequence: CASSERGGKGYEQYF.